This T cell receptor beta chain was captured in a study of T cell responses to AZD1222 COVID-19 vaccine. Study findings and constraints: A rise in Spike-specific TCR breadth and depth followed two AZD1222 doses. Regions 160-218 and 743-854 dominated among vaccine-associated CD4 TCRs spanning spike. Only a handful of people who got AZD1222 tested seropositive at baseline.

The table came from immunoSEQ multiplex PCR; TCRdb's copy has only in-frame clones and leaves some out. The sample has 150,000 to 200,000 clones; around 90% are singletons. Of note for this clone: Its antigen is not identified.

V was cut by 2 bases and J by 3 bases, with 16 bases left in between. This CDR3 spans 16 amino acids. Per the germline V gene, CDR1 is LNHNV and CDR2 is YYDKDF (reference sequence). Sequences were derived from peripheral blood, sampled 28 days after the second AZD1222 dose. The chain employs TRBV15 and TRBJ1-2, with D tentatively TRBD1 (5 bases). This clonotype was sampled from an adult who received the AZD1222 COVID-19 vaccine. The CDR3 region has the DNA TGTGCCACCAGCAGAAAAGGGGTCGGGTCCCACTATGGCTACACCTTC. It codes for CATSRKGVGSHYGYTF.